This section outlines one T cell receptor beta chain sequence together with its context. One end of the junction does not line up with germline, which may come from a read error. Three rounds of nested PCR, following a modified ARM-PCR protocol, produced the TCRbeta library. TCRdb processed the multiplex PCR reads anew with MiXCR; each CDR3 protein has one entry. The sample lists 60,000 to 100,000 distinct CDR3 sequences; 76% were seen once. The CDR3 has 11 amino acids. CDR1 and CDR2 from the germline V gene are MNHEY and SVGAGI. This sample's RNA came from whole unsorted tissue. The normal lung tissue was taken more than 3 cm from the tumor edge. The data are from a study of tumor and adjacent non-tumor tissue in lung cancer.

The receptor was derived from a man aged 70-80 years with non-small cell lung cancer. Sequencing was carried out using distant non-tumor lung tissue. The genes are TRBV6-5 and TRBJ2-1; D remains ambiguous. The CDR3 sequence is CASNTRNEQLF. CDR3 in DNA: TGTGCCAGCAATACCAGGAATGAACAGTTATTC.